These T cell receptor beta chains were read from a single sample in a study of T cells expressing NK-cell markers. With the 5' RACE reads reprocessed, TCRdb shows one record per CDR3 protein and no DNA. Its clone listing holds 400,000 or so distinct CDR3 sequences. Material: blood T cells: a sorted CD56 or NKG2C T cell subset, CD4+ or CD8+ T cells, or bulk PBMC T cells (not recorded which). The receptors were gathered from a woman between 50 and 59 years old in good health. Both conserved end residues are part of each CDR3. Fields, in order: CDR3 protein, V gene, CDR3 length, J gene.

cdr3_aa: CASSEVLANKPGLFF
v_call: TRBV10-2
cdr3_length: 15
j_call: TRBJ2-1

cdr3_aa: CASSYLRGSGNTQYF
v_call: TRBV6-5
cdr3_length: 15
j_call: TRBJ2-3

cdr3_aa: CASSQTGVSDYGYTF
v_call: TRBV4-1
cdr3_length: 15
j_call: TRBJ1-2

cdr3_aa: CASSLGGFGELFF
v_call: TRBV5-1
cdr3_length: 13
j_call: TRBJ2-2

cdr3_aa: CSARDPTSPEQFF
v_call: TRBV20-1
cdr3_length: 13
j_call: TRBJ2-1

cdr3_aa: CASSSRLAGAFYEQYF
v_call: TRBV5-1
cdr3_length: 16
j_call: TRBJ2-7

cdr3_aa: CSASRFTYNEQFF
v_call: TRBV20-1
cdr3_length: 13
j_call: TRBJ2-1

cdr3_aa: CSARDPSIASTDTQYF
v_call: TRBV20-1
cdr3_length: 16
j_call: TRBJ2-3

cdr3_aa: CATSRDRHSDTQYF
v_call: TRBV15
cdr3_length: 14
j_call: TRBJ2-3

cdr3_aa: CASSPEMNTEAFF
v_call: TRBV3-1
cdr3_length: 13
j_call: TRBJ1-1

cdr3_aa: CASSKERTPNTGELFF
v_call: TRBV21-1
cdr3_length: 16
j_call: TRBJ2-2

cdr3_aa: CASSLAPPVATDTQYF
v_call: TRBV5-5
cdr3_length: 16
j_call: TRBJ2-3

cdr3_aa: CSARARRGRGALNTEAFF
v_call: TRBV20-1
cdr3_length: 18
j_call: TRBJ1-1

cdr3_aa: CASSLGEGLAEQETQYF
v_call: TRBV13
cdr3_length: 17
j_call: TRBJ2-5

cdr3_aa: CASETSGSRNEQFF
v_call: TRBV12-3/TRBV12-4
cdr3_length: 14
j_call: TRBJ2-1

cdr3_aa: CSARREGAGTEAFF
v_call: TRBV20-1
cdr3_length: 14
j_call: TRBJ1-1

cdr3_aa: CSAPSGSNEQFF
v_call: TRBV20-1
cdr3_length: 12
j_call: TRBJ2-1

cdr3_aa: CASSETVYSNQPQHF
v_call: TRBV19
cdr3_length: 15
j_call: TRBJ1-5

cdr3_aa: CASSSWRGMGNQPQHF
v_call: TRBV12-3/TRBV12-4
cdr3_length: 16
j_call: TRBJ1-5

cdr3_aa: CAATSFEGTGELFF
v_call: TRBV27
cdr3_length: 14
j_call: TRBJ2-2

cdr3_aa: CSVGQGYEQFF
v_call: TRBV29-1
cdr3_length: 11
j_call: TRBJ2-1

cdr3_aa: CASSRAGGYTGELFF
v_call: TRBV5-1
cdr3_length: 15
j_call: TRBJ2-2

cdr3_aa: CASSSRRENQPQHF
v_call: TRBV12-3/TRBV12-4
cdr3_length: 14
j_call: TRBJ1-5

cdr3_aa: CASSQPGTEYVEQYF
v_call: TRBV4-1
cdr3_length: 15
j_call: TRBJ2-7

cdr3_aa: CASSFSRLGNTEAFF
v_call: TRBV7-8
cdr3_length: 15
j_call: TRBJ1-1

cdr3_aa: CASSRQGFNYEQYF
v_call: TRBV12-3/TRBV12-4
cdr3_length: 14
j_call: TRBJ2-7

cdr3_aa: CASSHPGTSPYTQYF
v_call: TRBV5-4
cdr3_length: 15
j_call: TRBJ2-3

cdr3_aa: CASSYRGSYNSPLHF
v_call: TRBV12-3/TRBV12-4
cdr3_length: 15
j_call: TRBJ1-6

cdr3_aa: CASSLGHGNQPQHF
v_call: TRBV7-6
cdr3_length: 14
j_call: TRBJ1-5

cdr3_aa: CASSEKLAGVGGGELFF
v_call: TRBV4-1
cdr3_length: 17
j_call: TRBJ2-2

cdr3_aa: CASTPDTGELFF
v_call: TRBV10-2
cdr3_length: 12
j_call: TRBJ2-2

cdr3_aa: CASSYAGTSVYNEQFF
v_call: TRBV6-5
cdr3_length: 16
j_call: TRBJ2-1

cdr3_aa: CASSLGGNFDTGELFF
v_call: TRBV27
cdr3_length: 16
j_call: TRBJ2-2

cdr3_aa: CASSLEPGQQYF
v_call: TRBV7-9
cdr3_length: 12
j_call: TRBJ2-3

cdr3_aa: CASRGPGTSGTYEQFF
v_call: TRBV12-3/TRBV12-4
cdr3_length: 16
j_call: TRBJ2-1

cdr3_aa: CASRPRIEAHNEQFF
v_call: TRBV12-3/TRBV12-4
cdr3_length: 15
j_call: TRBJ2-1

cdr3_aa: CASSWGGPGELFF
v_call: TRBV7-9
cdr3_length: 13
j_call: TRBJ2-2

cdr3_aa: CASSISWEKPEAFF
v_call: TRBV19
cdr3_length: 14
j_call: TRBJ1-1

cdr3_aa: CASSQVVRSSYEQYF
v_call: TRBV4-2
cdr3_length: 15
j_call: TRBJ2-7

cdr3_aa: CASSLVVRLSSYNEQFF
v_call: TRBV5-1
cdr3_length: 17
j_call: TRBJ2-1

cdr3_aa: CASSPAGQGGYNEQFF
v_call: TRBV5-1
cdr3_length: 16
j_call: TRBJ2-1

cdr3_aa: CASSPLGGGETQYF
v_call: TRBV5-1
cdr3_length: 14
j_call: TRBJ2-5

cdr3_aa: CASSLEGPRSTEAFF
v_call: TRBV7-9
cdr3_length: 15
j_call: TRBJ1-1

cdr3_aa: CASSLESHSGRGSYNEQFF
v_call: TRBV5-1
cdr3_length: 19
j_call: TRBJ2-1

cdr3_aa: CASSYVGIQETQYF
v_call: TRBV6-6
cdr3_length: 14
j_call: TRBJ2-5

cdr3_aa: CASSLVGASYNEQFF
v_call: TRBV5-8
cdr3_length: 15
j_call: TRBJ2-1

cdr3_aa: CASSSPNFETQYF
v_call: TRBV11-2
cdr3_length: 13
j_call: TRBJ2-5

cdr3_aa: CASILKVGAGHEQFF
v_call: TRBV28
cdr3_length: 15
j_call: TRBJ2-1

cdr3_aa: CASSLVSGFATEAFF
v_call: TRBV5-1
cdr3_length: 15
j_call: TRBJ1-1

cdr3_aa: CATSDLGPGGYNEQFF
v_call: TRBV24-1
cdr3_length: 16
j_call: TRBJ2-1

cdr3_aa: CASSLGPREELAKNIQYF
v_call: TRBV12-3/TRBV12-4
cdr3_length: 18
j_call: TRBJ2-4

cdr3_aa: CSAYRSTGGTIETQYF
v_call: TRBV20-1
cdr3_length: 16
j_call: TRBJ2-5

cdr3_aa: CASSGAGGISETQYF
v_call: TRBV12-3/TRBV12-4
cdr3_length: 15
j_call: TRBJ2-5

cdr3_aa: CAISAISTDTQYF
v_call: TRBV10-3
cdr3_length: 13
j_call: TRBJ2-3

cdr3_aa: CASSLGGGITDTQYF
v_call: TRBV7-2
cdr3_length: 15
j_call: TRBJ2-3